The text below deals with one TCR beta chain. Its antigen is not identified. In the ViraFEST assay, antigen-specific CD4+ clonotypes were identified by expansion after peptide-pool stimulation. It was after more than nine days of culture that CD4+ T cells were isolated. The data derive from a study of vaccination effects on CD4 cells after COVID-19. Here immunoSEQ multiplex PCR was the method, and the copy in TCRdb shows in-frame clones only, minus some. Counted here are about 54,000 clones, around 86% occurring once; the ten biggest clones make up 2.4%. Study observations and caveats: The study found marked clonal contraction of infection- and vaccine-induced clones late after vaccination.

This CDR3 spans 14 amino acids. V shed 10 bases, J shed 9 bases, and the junction held 15 bases outside the gene matches. CDR1 SNHLY and CDR2 FYNNEI come from the germline V gene. The sequencing here drew on CD4+ T cells from PBMCs cultured with HCoV-229E spike peptides, taken before COVID-19 vaccination. This rearrangement joins TRBV2 to TRBJ2-1; 7 bases map to TRBD2. The source of this sequence is a human donor who received a COVID-19 vaccine. The CDR3 sequence: CANPPSGSGGEQFF. The CDR3 DNA reads as TGTGCCAACCCCCCTAGCGGTTCGGGCGGTGAGCAGTTCTTC.